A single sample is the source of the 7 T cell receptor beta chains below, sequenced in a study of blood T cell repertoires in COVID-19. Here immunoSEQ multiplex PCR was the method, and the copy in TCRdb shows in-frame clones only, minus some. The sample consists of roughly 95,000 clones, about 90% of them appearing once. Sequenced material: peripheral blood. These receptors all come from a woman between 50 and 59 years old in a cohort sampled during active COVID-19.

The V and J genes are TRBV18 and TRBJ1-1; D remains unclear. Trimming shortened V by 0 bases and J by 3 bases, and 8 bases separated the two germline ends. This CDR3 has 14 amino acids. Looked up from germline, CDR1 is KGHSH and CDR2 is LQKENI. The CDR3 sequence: CASSPPGVHTEAFF. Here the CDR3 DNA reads TGTGCCAGCTCACCACCGGGAGTCCACACTGAAGCTTTCTTT.

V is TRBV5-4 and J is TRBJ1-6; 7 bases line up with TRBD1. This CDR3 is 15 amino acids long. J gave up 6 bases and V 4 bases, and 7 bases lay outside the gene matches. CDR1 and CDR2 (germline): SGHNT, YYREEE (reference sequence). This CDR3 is CASSVGTAGNSPLHF. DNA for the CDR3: TGTGCCAGCAGCGTGGGGACAGCCGGTAATTCACCCCTCCACTTT. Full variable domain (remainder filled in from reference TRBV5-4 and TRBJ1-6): ETGVTQSPTHLIKTRGQQVTLRCSSQSGHNTVSWYQQALGQGPQFIFQYYREEENGRGNFPPRFSGLQFPNYSSELNVNALELDDSALYLCASSVGTAGNSPLHFGNGTRLTVT.

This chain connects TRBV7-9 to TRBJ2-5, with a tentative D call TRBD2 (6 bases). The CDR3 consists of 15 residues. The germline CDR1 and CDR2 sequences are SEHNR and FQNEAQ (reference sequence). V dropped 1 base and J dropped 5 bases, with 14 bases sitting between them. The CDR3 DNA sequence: TGTGCCAGCAGCTTAGACACAGGAGGGCTGGAGACCCAGTACTTC. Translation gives CASSLDTGGLETQYF.

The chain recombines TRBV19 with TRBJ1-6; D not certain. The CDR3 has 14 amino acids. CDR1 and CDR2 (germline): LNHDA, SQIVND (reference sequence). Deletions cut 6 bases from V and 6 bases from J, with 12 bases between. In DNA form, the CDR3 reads TGTGCCAGTAGCCCAGGCCGGCGTAATTCACCCCTCCACTTT. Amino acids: CASSPGRRNSPLHF.

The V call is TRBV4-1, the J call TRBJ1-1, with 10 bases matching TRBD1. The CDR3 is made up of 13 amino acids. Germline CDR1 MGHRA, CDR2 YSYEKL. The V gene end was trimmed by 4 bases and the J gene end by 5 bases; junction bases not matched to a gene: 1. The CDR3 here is CASSRTGGTEAFF. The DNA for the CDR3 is TGCGCCAGCAGCCGGACAGGGGGGACTGAAGCTTTCTTT.

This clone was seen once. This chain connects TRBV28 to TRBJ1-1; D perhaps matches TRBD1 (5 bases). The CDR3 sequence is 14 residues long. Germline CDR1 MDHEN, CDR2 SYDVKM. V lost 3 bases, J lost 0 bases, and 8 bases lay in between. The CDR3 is CASSFRVVNTEAFF. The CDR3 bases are TGTGCCAGCAGTTTCAGGGTGGTGAACACTGAAGCTTTCTTT.

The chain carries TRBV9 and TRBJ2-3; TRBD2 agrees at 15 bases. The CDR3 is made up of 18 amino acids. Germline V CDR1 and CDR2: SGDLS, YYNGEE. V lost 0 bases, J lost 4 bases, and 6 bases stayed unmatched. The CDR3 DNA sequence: TGTGCCAGCAGCGTAGTGGGACTAGCGGGAGGATTTGCAGATACGCAGTATTTT. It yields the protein CASSVVGLAGGFADTQYF.